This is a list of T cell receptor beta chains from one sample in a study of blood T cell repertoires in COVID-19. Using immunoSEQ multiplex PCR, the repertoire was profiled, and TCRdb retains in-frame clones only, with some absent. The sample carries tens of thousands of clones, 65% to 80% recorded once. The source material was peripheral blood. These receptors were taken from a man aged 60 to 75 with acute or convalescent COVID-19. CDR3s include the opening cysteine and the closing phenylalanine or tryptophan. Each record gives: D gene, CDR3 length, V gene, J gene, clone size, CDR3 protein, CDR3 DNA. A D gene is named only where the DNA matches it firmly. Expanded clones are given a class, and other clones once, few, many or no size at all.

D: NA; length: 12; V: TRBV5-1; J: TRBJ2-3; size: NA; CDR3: CASSLNQDTQYF; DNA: TGCGCCAGCAGCTTGAATCAAGATACGCAGTATTTT
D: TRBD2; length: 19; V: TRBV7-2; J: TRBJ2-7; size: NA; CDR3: CASSPTPGTSVPSTYEQYF; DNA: TGTGCCAGCAGCCCGACCCCCGGGACTAGCGTACCTTCAACCTACGAGCAGTACTTC
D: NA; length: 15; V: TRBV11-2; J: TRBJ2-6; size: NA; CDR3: CASSPQFSGANVLTF; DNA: TGTGCCAGCAGCCCACAGTTCTCTGGGGCCAACGTCCTGACTTTC
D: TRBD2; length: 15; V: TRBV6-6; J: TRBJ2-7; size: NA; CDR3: CASRVLTSGSDEQYF; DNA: TGTGCCAGCAGAGTCCTGACTAGCGGGAGTGACGAGCAGTACTTC
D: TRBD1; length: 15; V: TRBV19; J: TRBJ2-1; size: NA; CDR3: CASRPGTGPYNEQFF; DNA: TGTGCCAGTAGGCCCGGGACAGGGCCCTACAATGAGCAGTTCTTC
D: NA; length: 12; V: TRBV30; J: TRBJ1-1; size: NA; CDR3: CAWSNSGVEAFF; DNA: TGTGCCTGGAGTAATAGCGGAGTGGAAGCTTTCTTT
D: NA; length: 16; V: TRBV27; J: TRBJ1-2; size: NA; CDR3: CASSLSIGQGRYGYTF; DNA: TGTGCCAGCAGTTTATCGATAGGGCAGGGTCGCTATGGCTACACCTTC
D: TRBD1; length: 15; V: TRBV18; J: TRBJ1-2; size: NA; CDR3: CASSPDRDSNYGYTF; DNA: TGTGCCAGCTCCCCAGACAGGGACAGTAACTATGGCTACACCTTC
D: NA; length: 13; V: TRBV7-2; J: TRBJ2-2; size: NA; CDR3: CASSTDSLGELFF; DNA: TGTGCCAGCAGCACGGACAGTTTAGGGGAGCTGTTTTTT
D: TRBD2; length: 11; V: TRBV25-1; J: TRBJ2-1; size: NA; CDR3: CASRGLTEQFF; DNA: TGTGCCAGCAGGGGACTAACTGAGCAGTTCTTC
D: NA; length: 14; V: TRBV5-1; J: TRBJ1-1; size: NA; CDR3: CASRPGQMNTEAFF; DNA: TGCGCCAGCAGACCTGGACAAATGAACACTGAAGCTTTCTTT
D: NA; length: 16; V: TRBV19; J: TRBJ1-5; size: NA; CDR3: CASTQSQAYSNQPQHF; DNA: TGTGCCAGTACTCAATCACAGGCATATAGCAATCAGCCCCAGCATTTT
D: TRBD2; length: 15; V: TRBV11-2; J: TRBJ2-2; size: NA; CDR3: CASSFTSGGTGELFF; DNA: TGTGCCAGCAGCTTCACTAGCGGGGGCACCGGGGAGCTGTTTTTT
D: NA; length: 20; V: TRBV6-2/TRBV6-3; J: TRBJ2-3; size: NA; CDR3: CASSYLLSRDSPEFTDTQYF; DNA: TGTGCCAGCAGTTACCTTCTAAGTCGGGACTCACCGGAATTCACAGATACGCAGTATTTT
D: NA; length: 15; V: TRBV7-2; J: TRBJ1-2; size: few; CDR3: CASSLAPEANYGYTF; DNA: TGTGCCAGCAGCTTAGCGCCAGAAGCTAACTATGGCTACACCTTC
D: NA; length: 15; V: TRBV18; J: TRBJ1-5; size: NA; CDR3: CASSPPGGGNQPQHF; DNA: TGTGCCAGCTCACCACCGGGCGGAGGTAATCAGCCCCAGCATTTT
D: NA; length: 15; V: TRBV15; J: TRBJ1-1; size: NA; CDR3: CATSRDGRGQSEAFF; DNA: TGTGCCACCAGCAGAGATGGAAGAGGACAGTCTGAAGCTTTCTTT
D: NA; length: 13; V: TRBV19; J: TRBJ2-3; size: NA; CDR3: CAGSAGSADTQYF; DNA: TGTGCCGGATCAGCGGGTAGCGCAGATACGCAGTATTTT
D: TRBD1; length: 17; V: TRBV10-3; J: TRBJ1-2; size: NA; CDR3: CAISESTRDRGNYGYTF; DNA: TGTGCCATCAGTGAGTCCACCCGGGACAGGGGGAACTATGGCTACACCTTC
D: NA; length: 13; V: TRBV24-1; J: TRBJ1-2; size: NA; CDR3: CATSVKQNYGYTF; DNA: TGTGCCACCAGTGTAAAACAGAACTATGGCTACACCTTC
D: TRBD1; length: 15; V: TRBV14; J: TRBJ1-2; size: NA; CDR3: CASSQRDRGPYGYTF; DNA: TGTGCCAGCAGCCAAAGGGACAGGGGGCCTTATGGCTACACCTTC
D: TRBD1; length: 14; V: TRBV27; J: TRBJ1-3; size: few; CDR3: CASRRTGQGNTIYF; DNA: TGTGCCAGCAGAAGGACAGGGCAAGGAAACACCATATATTTT
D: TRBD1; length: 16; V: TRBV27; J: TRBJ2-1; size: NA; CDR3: CASSPRQGPSYNEQFF; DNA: TGTGCCAGCAGCCCGCGACAGGGTCCGTCCTACAATGAGCAGTTCTTC
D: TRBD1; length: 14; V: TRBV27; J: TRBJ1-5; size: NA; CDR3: CASSLRTGDQPQHF; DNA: TGTGCCAGCAGTTTAAGGACAGGGGATCAGCCCCAGCATTTT
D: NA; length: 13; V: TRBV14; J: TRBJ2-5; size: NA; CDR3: CASSRTWEETQYF; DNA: TGTGCCAGCAGCCGGACTTGGGAAGAGACCCAGTACTTC
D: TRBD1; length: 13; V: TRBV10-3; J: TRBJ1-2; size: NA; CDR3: CAIGGQGSYGYTF; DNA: TGTGCCATCGGAGGACAGGGAAGCTATGGCTACACCTTC
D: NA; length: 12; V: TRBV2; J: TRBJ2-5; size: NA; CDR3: CASKGGEETQYF; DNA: TGTGCCAGCAAGGGAGGTGAGGAGACCCAGTACTTC
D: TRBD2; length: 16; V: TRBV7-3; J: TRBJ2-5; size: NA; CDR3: CASSLGPTSGMETQYF; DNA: TGTGCCAGCAGCTTAGGCCCGACTAGCGGGATGGAGACCCAGTACTTC
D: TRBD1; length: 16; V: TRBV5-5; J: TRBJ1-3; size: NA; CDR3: CASSPRDRVHGNTIYF; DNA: TGTGCCAGCAGCCCCAGGGACAGGGTTCATGGAAACACCATATATTTT
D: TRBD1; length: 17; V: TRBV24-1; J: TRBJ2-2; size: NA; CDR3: CATSESGQEANTGELFF; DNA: TGTGCCACCAGTGAGTCGGGACAGGAGGCGAACACCGGGGAGCTGTTTTTT
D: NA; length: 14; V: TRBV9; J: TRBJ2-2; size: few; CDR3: CASSVGQPTGELFF; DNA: TGTGCCAGCAGCGTAGGACAGCCCACCGGGGAGCTGTTTTTT
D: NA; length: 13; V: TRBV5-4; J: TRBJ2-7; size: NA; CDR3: CASSPGQDYEQYF; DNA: TGTGCCAGCAGCCCTGGGCAGGACTACGAGCAGTACTTC
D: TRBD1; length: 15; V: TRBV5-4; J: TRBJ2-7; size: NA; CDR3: CASSLWGQGLYEQYF; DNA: TGTGCCAGCAGCTTGTGGGGACAGGGGCTCTACGAGCAGTACTTC
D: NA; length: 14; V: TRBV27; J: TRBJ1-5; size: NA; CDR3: CASSLTGTPQPQHF; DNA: TGTGCCAGCAGTTTAACAGGTACCCCTCAGCCCCAGCATTTT
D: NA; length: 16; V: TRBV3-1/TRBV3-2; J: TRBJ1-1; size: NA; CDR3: CASSQGHTAMNTEAFF; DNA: TGTGCCAGCAGCCAAGGGCACACCGCAATGAACACTGAAGCTTTCTTT
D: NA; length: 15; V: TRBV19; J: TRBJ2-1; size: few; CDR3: CASSTRTRSYNEQFF; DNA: TGTGCCAGTAGTACCCGGACTCGCTCCTACAATGAGCAGTTCTTC
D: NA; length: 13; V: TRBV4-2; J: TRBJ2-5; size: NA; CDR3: CASSQEPRETQYF; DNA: TGTGCCAGCAGCCAAGAGCCCCGGGAGACCCAGTACTTC